Here is one TCR beta chain with its context. The data derive from a study of early T cells in non-severe SARS-CoV-2 infection. With 3 bases removed from V and 1 base from J, the gap between germline ends came to 4 bases. This CDR3 is 13 amino acids long. Germline V gives CDR1 KGHSH, CDR2 LQKENI. In TCRdb, the 5' RACE reads were re-called with MiXCR into one record per CDR3 protein. This sample has around 60,000 distinct CDR3 sequences, with 20% to 25% found just once. The sample was whole blood, taken at baseline. This receptor was obtained from an adult who was a healthcare worker with PCR-confirmed SARS-CoV-2 infection or an uninfected control (not recorded which). The chain links TRBV18 to TRBJ1-5; no clear D. The CDR3 region is CASSPGSNQPQHF. As DNA, the CDR3 is TGTGCCAGCTCACCGGGGAGCAATCAGCCCCAGCATTTT.